These T cell receptor beta chains were read from a single sample in a study of spatial heterogeneity in lung cancer. TCRdb analysed the 5' RACE reads with MiXCR anew, one entry per CDR3 protein. This sample yields over 85,000 distinct CDR3 sequences, of which roughly a fifth are seen a single time; 21% belongs to the top ten. The sequencing here drew on PBMCs, taken at follow-up. All receptors come from a male donor with early-stage non-small cell lung cancer. CDR3s include the opening cysteine and the closing phenylalanine or tryptophan. D genes are given only for firm matches. Clone size appears in some rows only: once, few, many, or a class for an expanded clone.

clone size: -; V gene: TRBV20-1; D gene: -; J gene: TRBJ2-7; CDR3 protein: CSARPQRLSYEQYF; CDR3 DNA: TGCAGTGCTAGACCCCAGCGGCTCTCCTACGAGCAGTACTTC
clone size: few; V gene: TRBV7-3; D gene: -; J gene: TRBJ2-2; CDR3 protein: CASSSTGRELFF; CDR3 DNA: TGTGCCAGCAGCTCAACAGGGAGGGAGCTGTTTTTT
clone size: once; V gene: TRBV20-1; D gene: TRBD1; J gene: TRBJ1-6; CDR3 protein: CSARDLEQGAGSPLHF; CDR3 DNA: TGCAGTGCTAGAGATCTCGAACAGGGGGCCGGTTCACCCCTCCACTTT
clone size: -; V gene: TRBV25-1; D gene: -; J gene: TRBJ1-1; CDR3 protein: CASSERGGIPEAFF; CDR3 DNA: TGTGCCAGCAGTGAAAGGGGGGGGATCCCTGAAGCTTTCTTT
clone size: few; V gene: TRBV18; D gene: -; J gene: TRBJ1-5; CDR3 protein: CASSSTGPNQPQHF; CDR3 DNA: TGTGCCAGCTCCTCCACGGGGCCCAATCAGCCCCAGCATTTT
clone size: -; V gene: TRBV29-1; D gene: TRBD1; J gene: TRBJ2-1; CDR3 protein: CSVATGEGAYNEQFF; CDR3 DNA: TGCAGCGTTGCTACAGGGGAAGGCGCCTACAATGAGCAGTTCTTC
clone size: -; V gene: TRBV19; D gene: -; J gene: TRBJ2-4; CDR3 protein: CAGSKEGTTLAKNIQYF; CDR3 DNA: TGTGCCGGTAGTAAGGAAGGGACCACTTTAGCCAAAAACATTCAGTACTTC
clone size: few; V gene: TRBV6-2/TRBV6-3; D gene: -; J gene: TRBJ1-5; CDR3 protein: CASSSLSNQPQHF; CDR3 DNA: TGTGCCAGCAGTAGCCTTAGCAATCAGCCCCAGCATTTT
clone size: -; V gene: TRBV6-5; D gene: -; J gene: TRBJ1-2; CDR3 protein: CASSAQGGYGNTF; CDR3 DNA: TGTGCCAGCAGTGCACAGGGAGGCTATGGCAACACCTTC
clone size: few; V gene: TRBV30; D gene: TRBD1; J gene: TRBJ1-1; CDR3 protein: CAWSRTGSRGTEAFF; CDR3 DNA: TGTGCCTGGAGTAGGACAGGGAGCAGGGGGACTGAAGCTTTCTTT
clone size: few; V gene: TRBV27; D gene: TRBD2; J gene: TRBJ2-7; CDR3 protein: CASSPLAGGPYEQYF; CDR3 DNA: TGTGCCAGCAGTCCCCTAGCGGGAGGGCCGTACGAGCAGTACTTC
clone size: many; V gene: TRBV7-7; D gene: -; J gene: TRBJ2-5; CDR3 protein: CASSLSRTGLETQYF; CDR3 DNA: TGTGCCAGCAGCTTATCCCGAACAGGGTTAGAGACCCAGTACTTC
clone size: -; V gene: TRBV10-3; D gene: -; J gene: TRBJ1-5; CDR3 protein: CAISELGDNQPQHF; CDR3 DNA: TGTGCCATCAGTGAACTGGGGGACAATCAGCCCCAGCATTTT
clone size: -; V gene: TRBV6-1; D gene: TRBD1; J gene: TRBJ1-1; CDR3 protein: CASSETSGGARTEAFF; CDR3 DNA: TGTGCCAGCAGTGAAACATCAGGGGGCGCGAGGACTGAAGCTTTCTTT
clone size: many; V gene: TRBV29-1; D gene: -; J gene: TRBJ1-2; CDR3 protein: CSAPFPGRVRGYTF; CDR3 DNA: TGCAGCGCCCCCTTCCCCGGCCGGGTGCGGGGCTACACCTTC
clone size: many; V gene: TRBV28; D gene: -; J gene: TRBJ2-1; CDR3 protein: CASSLGGLGEQFF; CDR3 DNA: TGTGCCAGCAGTTTAGGGGGCCTCGGAGAGCAGTTCTTC
clone size: few; V gene: TRBV5-1; D gene: -; J gene: TRBJ1-2; CDR3 protein: CASSADPPRMGYTF; CDR3 DNA: TGCGCCAGCAGCGCGGACCCACCCCGAATGGGCTACACCTTC
clone size: few; V gene: TRBV12-3/TRBV12-4; D gene: -; J gene: TRBJ1-2; CDR3 protein: CASSPINSVAGYTF; CDR3 DNA: TGTGCCAGCAGCCCCATTAATTCCGTGGCTGGCTACACCTTC
clone size: -; V gene: TRBV12-3/TRBV12-4; D gene: -; J gene: TRBJ2-1; CDR3 protein: CASTLIASSSYNEQFF; CDR3 DNA: TGTGCCAGCACCCTCATAGCGAGCAGCTCCTACAATGAGCAGTTCTTC
clone size: few; V gene: TRBV20-1; D gene: TRBD2; J gene: TRBJ2-1; CDR3 protein: CSTRLARSSYNEQFF; CDR3 DNA: TGCAGTACGAGACTAGCCCGAAGCTCCTACAATGAGCAGTTCTTC
clone size: few; V gene: TRBV3-1; D gene: -; J gene: TRBJ1-1; CDR3 protein: CASSRNDRSTEAFF; CDR3 DNA: TGTGCCAGCAGCCGCAACGACAGGAGCACTGAAGCTTTCTTT
clone size: -; V gene: TRBV7-8; D gene: -; J gene: TRBJ2-3; CDR3 protein: CASSSLASNSDTQYF; CDR3 DNA: TGTGCCAGCAGCTCACTAGCTTCGAATTCAGATACGCAGTATTTT
clone size: -; V gene: TRBV3-2; D gene: -; J gene: TRBJ1-4; CDR3 protein: CASPSINEKLFF; CDR3 DNA: TGTGCCAGCCCTTCTATTAATGAAAAACTGTTTTTT
clone size: few; V gene: TRBV4-3; D gene: -; J gene: TRBJ1-2; CDR3 protein: CASSQSTTLDNTGGYTF; CDR3 DNA: TGCGCCAGCAGCCAATCGACTACCCTGGACAACACCGGTGGCTACACCTTC
clone size: many; V gene: TRBV7-9; D gene: -; J gene: TRBJ2-2; CDR3 protein: CASSPQSRGSGELFF; CDR3 DNA: TGTGCCAGCAGCCCCCAGTCACGCGGCTCCGGGGAGCTGTTTTTT
clone size: few; V gene: TRBV15; D gene: -; J gene: TRBJ1-5; CDR3 protein: CATSRVLNQPQHF; CDR3 DNA: TGTGCCACCAGCAGAGTGCTAAATCAGCCCCAGCATTTT
clone size: -; V gene: TRBV5-1; D gene: TRBD1; J gene: TRBJ1-4; CDR3 protein: CASSLARAGGNEKLFF; CDR3 DNA: TGCGCCAGCAGCTTGGCCAGGGCAGGGGGCAATGAAAAACTGTTTTTT
clone size: -; V gene: TRBV20-1; D gene: TRBD1; J gene: TRBJ1-1; CDR3 protein: CSAADRGTEAFF; CDR3 DNA: TGCAGTGCTGCCGACAGGGGCACTGAAGCTTTCTTT
clone size: -; V gene: TRBV7-2; D gene: TRBD2; J gene: TRBJ2-1; CDR3 protein: CASSLAGVNNEQFF; CDR3 DNA: TGTGCCAGCAGCCTAGCGGGAGTAAATAATGAGCAGTTCTTC
clone size: few; V gene: TRBV4-3; D gene: -; J gene: TRBJ1-1; CDR3 protein: CASSQYRNTEAFF; CDR3 DNA: TGCGCCAGCAGCCAATATCGGAACACTGAAGCTTTCTTT
clone size: -; V gene: TRBV29-1; D gene: -; J gene: TRBJ2-6; CDR3 protein: CSVESGYSGANVLTF; CDR3 DNA: TGCAGCGTTGAATCCGGTTACTCTGGGGCCAACGTCCTGACTTTC
clone size: -; V gene: TRBV24-1; D gene: -; J gene: TRBJ1-2; CDR3 protein: CATSDFPNYGYTF; CDR3 DNA: TGTGCCACCAGTGATTTTCCAAACTATGGCTACACCTTC
clone size: -; V gene: TRBV2; D gene: TRBD2; J gene: TRBJ2-4; CDR3 protein: CASSEGTRNIQYF; CDR3 DNA: TGTGCCAGCAGTGAAGGGACTAGAAACATTCAGTACTTC
clone size: -; V gene: TRBV2; D gene: -; J gene: TRBJ1-4; CDR3 protein: CVSSVNRVTNEKLFF; CDR3 DNA: TGTGTCAGCAGCGTTAACAGGGTAACTAATGAAAAACTGTTTTTT
clone size: -; V gene: TRBV5-1; D gene: -; J gene: TRBJ1-2; CDR3 protein: CASGERPERGSNGYTF; CDR3 DNA: TGCGCCAGTGGAGAGAGGCCAGAAAGGGGGTCCAATGGCTACACCTTC
clone size: few; V gene: TRBV6-5; D gene: -; J gene: TRBJ1-2; CDR3 protein: CASSYRESYGYTF; CDR3 DNA: TGTGCCAGCAGTTACAGGGAGAGCTATGGCTACACCTTC
clone size: -; V gene: TRBV24-1; D gene: TRBD2; J gene: TRBJ2-3; CDR3 protein: CATSDVAGGRTDTQYF; CDR3 DNA: TGTGCCACCAGTGACGTAGCGGGAGGACGCACAGATACGCAGTATTTT
clone size: -; V gene: TRBV5-6; D gene: TRBD1; J gene: TRBJ2-3; CDR3 protein: CASRKYRGSTDTQYF; CDR3 DNA: TGTGCCAGCAGGAAATACAGGGGGAGCACAGATACGCAGTATTTT
clone size: -; V gene: TRBV6-5; D gene: TRBD1; J gene: TRBJ1-2; CDR3 protein: CASSWTGFGGNYGYTF; CDR3 DNA: TGTGCCAGCAGCTGGACAGGGTTTGGTGGTAACTATGGCTACACCTTC
clone size: many; V gene: TRBV2; D gene: -; J gene: TRBJ1-1; CDR3 protein: CASTSNTEAFF; CDR3 DNA: TGTGCCAGCACTTCGAACACTGAAGCTTTCTTT
clone size: -; V gene: TRBV20-1; D gene: TRBD1; J gene: TRBJ1-5; CDR3 protein: CSAGFTGVWQPQHF; CDR3 DNA: TGCAGTGCTGGGTTTACAGGGGTTTGGCAGCCCCAGCATTTT
clone size: once; V gene: TRBV27; D gene: TRBD1; J gene: TRBJ1-6; CDR3 protein: CASRAPQGFYNSPLHF; CDR3 DNA: TGTGCCAGCAGGGCGCCACAGGGGTTCTATAATTCACCCCTCCACTTT
clone size: few; V gene: TRBV15; D gene: TRBD2; J gene: TRBJ2-5; CDR3 protein: CATSRPGTSEETQYF; CDR3 DNA: TGTGCCACCAGCAGACCCGGGACTAGTGAAGAGACCCAGTACTTC
clone size: few; V gene: TRBV14; D gene: -; J gene: TRBJ1-1; CDR3 protein: CASSQDIRYTEAFF; CDR3 DNA: TGTGCCAGCAGCCAAGATATTCGGTACACTGAAGCTTTCTTT
clone size: -; V gene: TRBV21-1; D gene: -; J gene: TRBJ2-1; CDR3 protein: CASSTEWRFGGNEQFF; CDR3 DNA: TGTGCCAGCAGCACCGAGTGGAGGTTTGGGGGCAATGAGCAGTTCTTC
clone size: -; V gene: TRBV7-2; D gene: TRBD2; J gene: TRBJ2-2; CDR3 protein: CASSRTSPTGELFF; CDR3 DNA: TGTGCCAGCAGTCGGACTAGCCCCACCGGGGAGCTGTTTTTT
clone size: -; V gene: TRBV9; D gene: TRBD1; J gene: TRBJ1-5; CDR3 protein: CASSAGDRVYQPQHF; CDR3 DNA: TGTGCCAGCAGCGCCGGAGACAGGGTTTATCAGCCCCAGCATTTT
clone size: few; V gene: TRBV15; D gene: -; J gene: TRBJ2-1; CDR3 protein: CATSDSILEQFF; CDR3 DNA: TGTGCCACCAGTGACAGTATACTTGAGCAGTTCTTC
clone size: -; V gene: TRBV10-3; D gene: -; J gene: TRBJ2-7; CDR3 protein: CAISEPQASSYEQYF; CDR3 DNA: TGTGCCATCAGTGAGCCTCAGGCGAGCTCCTACGAGCAGTACTTC